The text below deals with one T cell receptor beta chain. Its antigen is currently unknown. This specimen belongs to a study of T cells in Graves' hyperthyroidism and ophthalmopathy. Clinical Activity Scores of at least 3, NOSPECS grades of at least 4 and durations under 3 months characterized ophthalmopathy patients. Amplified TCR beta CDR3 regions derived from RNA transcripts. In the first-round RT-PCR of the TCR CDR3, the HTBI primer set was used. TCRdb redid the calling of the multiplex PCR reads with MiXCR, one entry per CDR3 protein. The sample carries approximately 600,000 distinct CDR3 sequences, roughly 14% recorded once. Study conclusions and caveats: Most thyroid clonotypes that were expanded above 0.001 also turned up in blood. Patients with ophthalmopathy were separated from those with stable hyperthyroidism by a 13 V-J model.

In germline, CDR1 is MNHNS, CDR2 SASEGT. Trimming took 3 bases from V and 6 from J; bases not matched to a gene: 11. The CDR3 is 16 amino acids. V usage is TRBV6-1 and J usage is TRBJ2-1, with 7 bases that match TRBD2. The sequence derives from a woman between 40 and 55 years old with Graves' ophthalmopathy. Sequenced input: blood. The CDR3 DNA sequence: TGTGCCAGCAGTGAGCGGGAACCTAGCGGTAGCAATGAGCAGTTCTTC. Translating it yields CASSEREPSGSNEQFF.